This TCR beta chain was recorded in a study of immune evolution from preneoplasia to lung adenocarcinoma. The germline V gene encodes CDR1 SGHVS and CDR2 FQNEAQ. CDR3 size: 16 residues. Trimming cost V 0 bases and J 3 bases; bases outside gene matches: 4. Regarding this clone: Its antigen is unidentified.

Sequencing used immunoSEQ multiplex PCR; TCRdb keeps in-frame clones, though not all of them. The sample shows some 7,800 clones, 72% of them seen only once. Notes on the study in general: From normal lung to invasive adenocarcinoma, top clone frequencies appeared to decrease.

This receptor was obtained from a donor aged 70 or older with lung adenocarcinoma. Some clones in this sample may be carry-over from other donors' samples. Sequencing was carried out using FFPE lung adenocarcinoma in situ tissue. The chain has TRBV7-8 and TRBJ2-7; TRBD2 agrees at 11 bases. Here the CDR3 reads CASSLATSGGFYEQYF. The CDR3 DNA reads TGTGCCAGCAGCTTAGCTACTAGCGGGGGTTTCTACGAGCAGTACTTC. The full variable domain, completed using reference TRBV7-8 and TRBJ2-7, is GAGVSQSPRYKVAKRGQDVALRCDPISGHVSLFWYQQALGQGPEFLTYFQNEAQLDKSGLPSDRFFAERPEGSVSTLKIQRTQQEDSAVYLCASSLATSGGFYEQYFGPGTRLTVT.